The rows below give T cell receptor beta chains drawn from one sample of a study of cytomegalovirus exposure and HLA in healthy donors. TCRdb keeps only in-frame clones here, not all; method: immunoSEQ multiplex PCR. In the table there are about 93,000 clones, around 80% of which are singletons. Sequencing was performed on PBMCs. Receptors were obtained from a man aged 25 to 45 in good health and CMV-seronegative. The CDR3 runs from the conserved cysteine through the conserved F or W. D genes are given only for firm matches. Rows may omit the clone size; those that give it use once, few, many or a size class.

j_call | clone_size | v_call | d_call | cdr3_aa | cdr3_nt
TRBJ2-3 | . | TRBV19 | TRBD2 | CASSKTTSGGDTQYF | TGTGCCAGTAGTAAAACGACTAGCGGGGGAGATACGCAGTATTTT
TRBJ2-1 | . | TRBV2 | TRBD2 | CASSGAPSGNGFF | TGTGCCAGCAGTGGAGCTCCTAGCGGGAACGGGTTCTTC
TRBJ2-7 | . | TRBV27 | TRBD2 | CASRRTLAGLSYEQYF | TGTGCCAGCAGACGCACACTAGCGGGCCTCTCCTACGAGCAGTACTTC
TRBJ1-2 | . | TRBV6-5 | TRBD1 | CASSSLDRVRGYTF | TGTGCCAGCAGTTCCCTCGACAGGGTTAGGGGCTACACCTTC
TRBJ1-2 | . | TRBV28 | . | CASSLLGPTYGYTF | TGTGCCAGCAGCCTACTAGGACCGACGTATGGCTACACCTTC
TRBJ1-4 | . | TRBV12-5 | . | CASGLAGPPHEKLFF | TGTGCTAGTGGTCTCGCGGGACCTCCGCATGAAAAACTGTTTTTT
TRBJ2-3 | . | TRBV12-5 | . | CASGLSGTDTQYF | TGTGCTAGTGGTTTGTCGGGCACAGATACGCAGTATTTT
TRBJ1-2 | . | TRBV7-6 | TRBD1 | CASSLAPRGPTNYGYTF | TGTGCCAGCAGCTTAGCTCCCAGGGGGCCCACTAACTATGGCTACACCTTC
TRBJ1-5 | once | TRBV7-9 | . | CASSLGPNQPQHF | TGTGCCAGCAGCTTAGGTCCTAATCAGCCCCAGCATTTT
TRBJ1-5 | . | TRBV27 | TRBD1 | CASSNGQGVNQPQHF | TGTGCCAGCAGTAACGGACAGGGGGTGAATCAGCCCCAGCATTTT
TRBJ1-5 | . | TRBV7-2 | . | CASSLESFYSNQPQHF | TGTGCCAGCAGCTTAGAGAGTTTTTATAGCAATCAGCCCCAGCATTTT
TRBJ2-1 | . | TRBV2 | TRBD2 | CASSLLAGITDEQFF | TGTGCCAGCAGCCTGTTAGCGGGAATTACGGATGAGCAGTTCTTC
TRBJ1-5 | . | TRBV19 | . | CASSRHSNQPQHF | TGTGCCAGTAGCCGACATAGCAATCAGCCCCAGCATTTT
TRBJ1-3 | . | TRBV30 | TRBD1 | CAWSVWSPLTGAGNTIYF | TGTGCCTGGAGTGTATGGTCCCCCCTTACAGGGGCGGGAAACACCATATATTTT
TRBJ2-5 | . | TRBV21-1 | . | CASSPIMRETQYF | TGTGCCAGCAGCCCTATTATGAGGGAGACCCAGTACTTC
TRBJ2-7 | . | TRBV7-9 | . | CASSLAQGLEQYF | TGTGCCAGCAGCTTAGCGCAGGGGCTCGAGCAGTACTTC
TRBJ1-1 | . | TRBV10-1 | . | CASSESGWAEAFF | TGCGCCAGCAGTGAGTCCGGGTGGGCTGAAGCTTTCTTT
TRBJ2-3 | . | TRBV5-6 | . | CASSLAGTDTQYF | TGTGCCAGCAGCTTGGCCGGCACAGATACGCAGTATTTT
TRBJ2-1 | . | TRBV19 | TRBD2 | CASSIVRGTSGGAYNEQFF | TGTGCCAGTAGTATAGTGAGGGGGACTAGCGGGGGGGCCTACAATGAGCAGTTCTTC
TRBJ2-5 | . | TRBV29-1 | TRBD2 | CSVVGLAAGEQYF | TGCAGCGTTGTGGGACTAGCTGCGGGGGAGCAGTACTTC
TRBJ2-5 | . | TRBV11-2 | TRBD2 | CASSLAARLAAQETQYF | TGTGCCAGCAGCTTAGCGGCCAGACTAGCGGCTCAAGAGACCCAGTACTTC
TRBJ1-2 | . | TRBV7-2 | . | CASSSLQGTVGYTF | TGTGCCAGCAGCTCCCTCCAGGGAACGGTCGGCTACACCTTC
TRBJ1-6 | . | TRBV27 | . | CASSFQSYNSPLHF | TGTGCCAGCAGTTTCCAATCCTATAATTCACCCCTCCACTTT
TRBJ1-1 | . | TRBV5-1 | . | CASSLDPGEAFF | TGCGCCAGCAGCTTGGATCCGGGAGAGGCTTTCTTT
TRBJ2-7 | . | TRBV9 | . | CASSVATGNYEQYF | TGTGCCAGCAGCGTAGCTACAGGGAACTACGAGCAGTACTTC
TRBJ1-1 | . | TRBV19 | TRBD1 | CACHPRRGAHTEAFF | TGTGCCTGCCACCCCCGCAGGGGGGCCCACACTGAAGCTTTCTTT
TRBJ1-2 | . | TRBV5-6 | TRBD1 | CASSLRDRVYGYTF | TGTGCCAGCAGCTTGCGGGACAGGGTCTATGGCTACACCTTC
TRBJ1-6 | . | TRBV9 | . | CASSVDARGVGSPLHF | TGTGCCAGCAGCGTAGACGCGCGGGGGGTAGGTTCACCCCTCCACTTT
TRBJ2-7 | once | TRBV6-6 | TRBD2 | CASSYAGLAGDEQYF | TGTGCCAGCAGTTACGCGGGACTAGCGGGGGACGAGCAGTACTTC
TRBJ2-6 | . | TRBV5-6 | . | CASSDTQAGFGANVLTF | TGTGCCAGCAGCGACACACAGGCAGGGTTTGGGGCCAACGTCCTGACTTTC
TRBJ2-7 | . | TRBV6-5 | . | CASSYASPPSSYEQYF | TGTGCCAGCAGTTACGCTAGCCCCCCAAGCTCCTACGAGCAGTACTTC
TRBJ2-3 | . | TRBV11-2 | . | CASSLVPKADTQYF | TGTGCCAGCAGCTTAGTCCCTAAAGCAGATACGCAGTATTTT
TRBJ2-1 | . | TRBV2 | TRBD2 | CASSVLAGRNNEQFF | TGTGCCAGCAGTGTACTAGCGGGGAGGAACAATGAGCAGTTCTTC
TRBJ2-5 | . | TRBV9 | . | CVSSAGRAEPAKTQYF | TGTGTCAGCAGCGCTGGCCGCGCGGAACCCGCGAAGACCCAGTACTTC
TRBJ2-2 | . | TRBV25-1 | TRBD1 | CASSDNEARDRGTGELFF | TGTGCCAGCAGTGATAATGAGGCCCGGGACAGGGGCACCGGGGAGCTGTTTTTT
TRBJ2-7 | . | TRBV28 | . | CASIGGPSNEQYF | TGTGCCAGCATCGGGGGGCCCTCCAACGAGCAGTACTTC
TRBJ1-5 | . | TRBV19 | TRBD1 | CASSITGGDQPQHF | TGTGCCAGTAGTATCACAGGGGGCGATCAGCCCCAGCATTTT
TRBJ2-2 | . | TRBV9 | . | CASSVQSTNTGELFF | TGTGCCAGCAGCGTACAAAGCACTAACACCGGGGAGCTGTTTTTT
TRBJ2-7 | . | TRBV29-1 | TRBD1 | CSAGQAYEQYF | TGCAGCGCGGGACAGGCCTACGAGCAGTACTTC
TRBJ1-1 | . | TRBV18 | . | CASSPPGGVRNTEAFF | TGTGCCAGCTCACCACCGGGAGGGGTGAGGAACACTGAAGCTTTCTTT
TRBJ1-6 | . | TRBV10-3 | TRBD1 | CAISSGGNSPLHF | TGTGCCATCAGCTCAGGGGGTAATTCACCCCTCCACTTT
TRBJ1-3 | . | TRBV6-5 | TRBD1 | CASSYNGQGTGNTIYF | TGTGCCAGCAGTTACAACGGACAGGGGACTGGAAACACCATATATTTT
TRBJ1-4 | . | TRBV7-9 | TRBD1 | CATQPWDRHYEKLFF | TGTGCCACCCAGCCCTGGGACAGACATTATGAAAAACTGTTTTTT
TRBJ1-6 | . | TRBV29-1 | TRBD1 | CSVADRGGSPLHF | TGCAGCGTGGCGGACAGGGGGGGTTCACCCCTCCACTTT
TRBJ2-1 | . | TRBV25-1 | . | CASSFLLLPHEQFF | TGTGCCAGCAGCTTTCTACTCCTCCCCCATGAGCAGTTCTTC
TRBJ1-5 | . | TRBV7-8 | . | CASSLEVGAVNQPQHF | TGTGCCAGCAGCTTAGAGGTAGGGGCAGTGAATCAGCCCCAGCATTTT
TRBJ1-5 | . | TRBV19 | . | CASSAPRVLNQPQHF | TGTGCCAGTAGTGCCCCCCGAGTACTCAATCAGCCCCAGCATTTT
TRBJ2-1 | . | TRBV6-5 | . | CASRPRGNSYNEQFF | TGTGCCAGCAGGCCCAGGGGAAACTCCTACAATGAGCAGTTCTTC
TRBJ2-7 | once | TRBV27 | TRBD1 | CASSPGQPPREQYF | TGTGCCAGCAGTCCGGGACAGCCTCCGCGGGAGCAGTACTTC
TRBJ2-6 | . | TRBV4-2 | TRBD1 | CASSQEQGTGANVLTF | TGTGCCAGCAGCCAAGAACAGGGGACTGGGGCCAACGTCCTGACTTTC